The next 19 T cell receptor beta chains were all read from a single sample in a study of cytomegalovirus exposure and HLA in healthy donors. PCR amplification relied on 60 Vbeta primers (plus 13 Jbeta primers). Profiled with immunoSEQ multiplex PCR; TCRdb holds only in-frame clones, not every one. In total, the table holds about 40,000 clones. Sequenced material: PBMCs. The receptors stem from a man aged 30 to 39 in good health and CMV-seronegative.

The chain has TRBV6-5 and TRBJ2-3; a weak D match, TRBD2 (5 bases). Trimming left V 2 bases short and J 0 bases short, with 9 bases between. The CDR3 spans 15 residues. The V gene's germline CDR1 is MNHEY and CDR2 SVGAGI. CDR3 sequence: CASSYGLASTDTQYF. CDR3 sequence (DNA): TGTGCCAGCAGTTACGGCCTAGCTAGCACAGATACGCAGTATTTT.

Regarding this clone: An end of the junction does not agree with germline; a read error may underlie this. The chain is built from TRBV5-6 and TRBJ1-1; D is uncertain. Germline V gene sequence: CDR1 SGHDT, CDR2 YYEEEE. CDR3 length: 15 amino acids. In nucleotides, the CDR3 is TGTGCCAGCAGCTCTCCCCAGGCCATGAACACTGAAGATTTCTTT. Translation gives CASSSPQAMNTEDFF.

This chain joins TRBV6-5 and TRBJ1-5, with D uncertain. The CDR3 length is 15 residues. Germline V gene lookup returns CDR1 MNHEY and CDR2 SVGAGI. Trimming took off 6 bases at V and 0 bases at J, with 12 bases between the two ends. The CDR3 sequence: CASRREALSNQPQHF. In DNA, the CDR3 is TGTGCCAGCAGGAGGGAGGCTCTTAGCAATCAGCCCCAGCATTTT.

J is TRBJ2-3 and V is TRBV7-9; 8 nucleotides match TRBD2. V was clipped by 6 bases and J by 2 bases; unmatched bases: 7. Germline V CDR1 and CDR2: SEHNR, FQNEAQ (reference sequence). This CDR3 region has 15 residues. This chain's CDR3 is CASRAGGLNTDTQYF. As DNA, the CDR3 is TGTGCCAGCAGGGCGGGGGGACTAAACACAGATACGCAGTATTTT.

This rearrangement joins TRBV7-9 to TRBJ2-5, with a weak D call TRBD2 (6 bases). Germline assignment: CDR1 SEHNR and CDR2 FQNEAQ (reference sequence). There are 15 residues in the CDR3. V was shortened by 5 bases and J by 5 bases, with 18 bases between the two germline ends. CDR3: CASSPLGGLYETQYF. The CDR3 bases are TGTGCCAGCAGCCCCCTGGGGGGACTCTACGAGACCCAGTACTTC.

The J gene is TRBJ1-2, the V gene TRBV5-1; no definite D call. The ends were cut back, 4 bases at V and 5 bases at J, with 12 bases in the middle. The CDR3 totals 13 residues. Germline loops: CDR1 SGHRS, CDR2 YFSETQ. The CDR3 DNA follows: TGCGCCAGCAGCCCGGAGCTTGGTTATGGCTACACCTTC. Its protein product is CASSPELGYGYTF.

The V gene is TRBV4-2, the J gene TRBJ1-2; D remains ambiguous. The CDR3 runs to 17 residues. V lost 0 bases, J lost 0 bases, and 14 bases lay in between. Germline loops: CDR1 LGHNA, CDR2 YNFKEQ. The CDR3 region is CASSQDRSGLANYGYTF. In nucleotides, the CDR3 is TGTGCCAGCAGCCAAGATAGGAGTGGGTTAGCTAACTATGGCTACACCTTC.

This chain joins TRBV6-6 and TRBJ2-3, with unresolved D. V shed 0 bases and J shed 0 bases, with 4 bases lying between them. CDR3 length: 14 amino acids. Germline V lookup: CDR1 MNHNY, CDR2 SVGAGI (reference sequence). CDR3 protein: CASSYSSSTDTQYF. The DNA of the CDR3 is TGTGCCAGCAGTTACTCGAGTAGCACAGATACGCAGTATTTT.

V is TRBV20-1 and J is TRBJ1-1, with a weak D call TRBD1 (5 bases). Per the germline V gene, CDR1 is DFQATT and CDR2 is SNEGSKA (reference sequence). Trimming left V 8 bases short and J 1 base short, with 8 bases between. The CDR3 totals 11 residues. The CDR3 region has the DNA TGCAGTTTAACAGGGAACACTGAAGCTTTCTTT. Translation: CSLTGNTEAFF.

This chain links TRBV15 with TRBJ1-1; weak D call: TRBD1 (6 bases). CDR3 length equals 15 residues. CDR1 and CDR2 from the germline V gene are LNHNV and YYDKDF (reference sequence). Between the trimmed V and J ends, which lost 0 bases and 4 bases, there was a span of 12 bases. CDR3 protein: CATSRERGGSTEAFF. CDR3 bases: TGTGCCACCAGCAGAGAAAGGGGGGGGTCCACTGAAGCTTTCTTT.

The chain combines TRBV7-9 with TRBJ2-3; 11 bases line up with TRBD2. This CDR3 is 16 amino acids long. The germline gives CDR1 SEHNR, CDR2 FQNEAQ (reference sequence). Trimming cost V 5 bases and J 6 bases; bases outside gene matches: 10. In nucleotides, the CDR3 is TGTGCCAGCAGCGGACGACTAGCGGGGCTTGGTGATACGCAGTATTTT. It specifies CASSGRLAGLGDTQYF.

The rearrangement joins TRBV11-1 to TRBJ1-1, with TRBD1 as a possible D gene (5 bases). This CDR3 region has 15 residues. CDR1 and CDR2 (germline): SGHAT, FQDESV (reference sequence). V dropped 3 bases and J dropped 6 bases, with 17 bases sitting between them. This chain's CDR3 is CASSLRGRGIAEAFF. CDR3 DNA sequence: TGTGCCAGCAGCTTGCGGGGTCGGGGGATCGCTGAAGCTTTCTTT.

This chain connects TRBV18 to TRBJ2-7; 10 bases agree with TRBD2. V shed 3 bases, J shed 7 bases, and the junction held 9 bases outside the gene matches. Germline V lookup: CDR1 KGHSH, CDR2 LQKENI. There are 15 residues in the CDR3. CDR3 nucleotide sequence: TGTGCCAGCTCACCCACTGTCCTAGCGGGGGATGAGCAGTACTTC. Its translation is CASSPTVLAGDEQYF. The full variable domain, completed using reference TRBV18 and TRBJ2-7, is NAGVMQNPRHLVRRRGQEARLRCSPMKGHSHVYWYRQLPEEGLKFMVYLQKENIIDESGMPKERFSAEFPKEGPSILRIQQVVRGDSAAYFCASSPTVLAGDEQYFGPGTRLTVT.

As regards this clone: At one end the junction does not follow the germline gene, possibly because of a read error. The chain couples TRBV30 to TRBJ1-3; D gene unclear. Germline CDR1 reads GTSNPN; CDR2 reads SVGIG (reference sequence). The CDR3 runs to 12 residues. The CDR3 sequence: CAWSGRGNNIYF. The CDR3 region has the DNA TGTGCCTGGAGTGGTCGGGGAAACAACATATATTTT.

The chain is built from TRBV6-6 and TRBJ2-5; 8 nucleotides agree with TRBD1. The CDR3 has 15 amino acids. Germline CDR1 and CDR2: MNHNY and SVGAGI (reference sequence). J lost 1 base, V lost 5 bases, and 6 bases had no gene match. CDR3 region: CASSHRQGPQETQYF. In DNA form, the CDR3 reads TGTGCCAGCAGTCATAGACAGGGGCCCCAAGAGACCCAGTACTTC.

V usage is TRBV18 and J usage is TRBJ2-1; TRBD2 matches 9 bases. V was clipped by 3 bases and J by 0 bases; unmatched bases: 12. CDR3 length equals 19 residues. The germline CDR1 and CDR2 sequences are KGHSH and LQKENI. CDR3 sequence: CASSPGLAGSSSSYNEQFF. CDR3 nucleotide sequence: TGTGCCAGCTCACCGGGGCTAGCGGGGTCTTCGAGCTCCTACAATGAGCAGTTCTTC.

The chain is built from TRBV9 and TRBJ2-7; the match to TRBD2 covers 9 bases. The CDR3 sequence is 14 residues long. Unmatched junction bases numbered 4, after V lost 0 bases and J lost 6 bases. CDR1 and CDR2 from the germline V gene are SGDLS and YYNGEE. The CDR3 region is CASSVGGGDFEQYF. The DNA of the CDR3 is TGTGCCAGCAGCGTAGGCGGGGGGGATTTCGAGCAGTACTTC.

This chain links TRBV18 with TRBJ1-4, with TRBD1 matching 8 bases. Germline CDR1 KGHSH, CDR2 LQKENI. This CDR3 is 13 amino acids long. The junction had 2 bases not matched to a gene; V was cut back by 3 bases and J by 8 bases. The CDR3 DNA follows: TGTGCCAGCTCACCCGGACAGGGAGAAAAACTGTTTTTT. Translating it yields CASSPGQGEKLFF.

The chain combines TRBV6-4 with TRBJ1-2, with 7 bases matching TRBD1. Losses at the gene ends were 6 bases for V and 2 bases for J; bases not matched to a gene: 3. The CDR3 spans 13 residues. Germline loops: CDR1 MRHNA, CDR2 SNTAGT. The CDR3 bases are TGTGCCAGCAGCCTGGGACAGAACTATGGCTACACCTTC. Its translation: CASSLGQNYGYTF.